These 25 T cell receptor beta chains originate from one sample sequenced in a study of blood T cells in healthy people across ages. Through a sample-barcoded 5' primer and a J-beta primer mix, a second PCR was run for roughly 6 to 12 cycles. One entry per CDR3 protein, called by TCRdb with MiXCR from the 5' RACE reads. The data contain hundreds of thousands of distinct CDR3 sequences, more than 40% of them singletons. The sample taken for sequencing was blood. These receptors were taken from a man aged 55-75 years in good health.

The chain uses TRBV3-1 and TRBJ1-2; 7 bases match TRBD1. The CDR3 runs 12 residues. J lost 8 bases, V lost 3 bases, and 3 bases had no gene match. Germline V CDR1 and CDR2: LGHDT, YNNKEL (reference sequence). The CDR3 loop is CASSQGQRGYTF. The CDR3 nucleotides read TGTGCCAGCAGCCAGGGACAGCGGGGCTACACCTTC. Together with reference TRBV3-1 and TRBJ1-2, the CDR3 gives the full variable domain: DTAVSQTPKYLVTQMGNDKSIKCEQNLGHDTMYWYKQDSKKFLKIMFSYNNKELIINETVPNRFSPKSPDKAHLNLHINSLELGDSAVYFCASSQGQRGYTFGSGTRLTVV.

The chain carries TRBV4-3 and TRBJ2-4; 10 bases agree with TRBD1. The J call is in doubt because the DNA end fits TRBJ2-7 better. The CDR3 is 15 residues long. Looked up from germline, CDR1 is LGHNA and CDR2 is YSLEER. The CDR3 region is CASSHRTGGIYEQYF. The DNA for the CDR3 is TGCGCCAGCAGTCATCGGACAGGGGGAATCTACGAGCAGTACTTC.

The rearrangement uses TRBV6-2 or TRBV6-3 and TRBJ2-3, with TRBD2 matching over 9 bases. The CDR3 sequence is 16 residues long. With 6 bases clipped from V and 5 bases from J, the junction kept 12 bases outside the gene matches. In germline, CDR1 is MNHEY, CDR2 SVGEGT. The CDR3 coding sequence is TGTGCCAGCAGCCAGCACAGCGGGAGGTTCGGAGATACGCAGTATTTT. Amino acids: CASSQHSGRFGDTQYF.

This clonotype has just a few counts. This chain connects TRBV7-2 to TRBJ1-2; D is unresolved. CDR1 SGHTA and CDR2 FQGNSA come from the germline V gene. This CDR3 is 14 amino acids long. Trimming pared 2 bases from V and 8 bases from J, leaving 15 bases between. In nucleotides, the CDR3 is TGTGCCAGCAGCTTAATCCGAGGGAGTGAGGGCTACACCTTC. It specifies CASSLIRGSEGYTF.

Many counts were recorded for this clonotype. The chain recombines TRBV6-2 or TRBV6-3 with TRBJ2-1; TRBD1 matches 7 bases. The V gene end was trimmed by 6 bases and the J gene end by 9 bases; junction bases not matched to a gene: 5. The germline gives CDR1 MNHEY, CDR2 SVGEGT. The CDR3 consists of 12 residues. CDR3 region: CASRGGPGEQFF. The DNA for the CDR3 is TGTGCCAGCAGAGGGGGCCCTGGTGAGCAGTTCTTC.

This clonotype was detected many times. As DNA, the CDR3 is TGCAGCGTTCCCCACCGACTAGCGGGGGGGAATGAGCAGTTCTTC. Protein sequence: CSVPHRLAGGNEQFF. V gene TRBV29-1 combines with J gene TRBJ2-1; 14 bases agree with TRBD2. The CDR3 has 15 residues. Germline CDR1 is SQVTM and CDR2 is ANQGSEA. The V gene end was trimmed by 5 bases and the J gene end by 7 bases; junction bases not matched to a gene: 7.

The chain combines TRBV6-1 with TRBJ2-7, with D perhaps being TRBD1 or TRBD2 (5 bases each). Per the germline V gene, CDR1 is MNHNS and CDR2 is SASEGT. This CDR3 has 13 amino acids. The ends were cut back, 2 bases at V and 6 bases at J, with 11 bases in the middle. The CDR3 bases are TGTGCCAGCAGTGAATTGGGGGTTGCCGAGCAGTACTTC. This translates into CASSELGVAEQYF.

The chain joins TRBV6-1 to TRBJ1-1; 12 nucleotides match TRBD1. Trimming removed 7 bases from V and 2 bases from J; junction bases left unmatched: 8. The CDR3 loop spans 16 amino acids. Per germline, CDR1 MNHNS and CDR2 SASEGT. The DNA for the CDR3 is TGTGCCAGCACCTCCGGGACAGGGGGCAGAAACACTGAAGCTTTCTTT. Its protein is CASTSGTGGRNTEAFF.

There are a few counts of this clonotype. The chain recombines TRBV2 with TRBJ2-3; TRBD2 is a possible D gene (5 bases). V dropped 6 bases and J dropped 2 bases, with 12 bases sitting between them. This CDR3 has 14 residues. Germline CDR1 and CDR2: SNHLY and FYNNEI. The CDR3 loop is CASRTTGNTDTQYF. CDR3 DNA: TGTGCCAGCAGGACGACCGGGAACACAGATACGCAGTATTTT. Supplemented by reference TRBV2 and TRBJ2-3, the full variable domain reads EPEVTQTPSHQVTQMGQEVILRCVPISNHLYFYWYRQILGQKVEFLVSFYNNEISEKSEIFDDQFSVERPDGSNFTLKIRSTKLEDSAMYFCASRTTGNTDTQYFGPGTRLTVL.

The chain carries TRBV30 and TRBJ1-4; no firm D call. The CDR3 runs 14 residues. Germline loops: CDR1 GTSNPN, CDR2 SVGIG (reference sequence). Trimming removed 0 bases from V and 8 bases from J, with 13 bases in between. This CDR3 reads CAWSVGGKREKLFF. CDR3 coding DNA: TGTGCCTGGAGTGTTGGAGGGAAGAGAGAAAAACTGTTTTTT.

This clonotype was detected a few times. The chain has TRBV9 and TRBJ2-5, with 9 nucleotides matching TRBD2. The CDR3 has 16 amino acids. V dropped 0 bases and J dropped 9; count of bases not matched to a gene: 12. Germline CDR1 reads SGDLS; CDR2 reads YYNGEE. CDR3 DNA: TGTGCCAGCAGCGTAGACTCCAGCGGGGGGAACCCGGCCCAGTACTTC. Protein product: CASSVDSSGGNPAQYF.

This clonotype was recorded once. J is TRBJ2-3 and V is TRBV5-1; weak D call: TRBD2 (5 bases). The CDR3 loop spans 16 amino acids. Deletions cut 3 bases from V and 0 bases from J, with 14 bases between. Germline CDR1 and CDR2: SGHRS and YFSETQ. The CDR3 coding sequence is TGCGCCAGCAGCTCAGGCACTAGAGGGAGCACAGATACGCAGTATTTT. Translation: CASSSGTRGSTDTQYF.

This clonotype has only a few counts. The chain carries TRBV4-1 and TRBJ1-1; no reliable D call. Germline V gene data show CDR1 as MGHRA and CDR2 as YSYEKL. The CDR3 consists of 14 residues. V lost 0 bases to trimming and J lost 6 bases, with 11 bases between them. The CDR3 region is CASSQDHKVAEAFF. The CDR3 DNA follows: TGCGCCAGCAGCCAAGACCACAAGGTAGCTGAAGCTTTCTTT.

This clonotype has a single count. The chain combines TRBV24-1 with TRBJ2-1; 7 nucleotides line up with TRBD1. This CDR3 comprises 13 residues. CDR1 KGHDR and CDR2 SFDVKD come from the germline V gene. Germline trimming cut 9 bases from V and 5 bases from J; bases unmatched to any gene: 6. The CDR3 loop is CATSRGTDNEQFF. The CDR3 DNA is TGTGCCACCTCCAGGGGGACCGACAATGAGCAGTTCTTC.

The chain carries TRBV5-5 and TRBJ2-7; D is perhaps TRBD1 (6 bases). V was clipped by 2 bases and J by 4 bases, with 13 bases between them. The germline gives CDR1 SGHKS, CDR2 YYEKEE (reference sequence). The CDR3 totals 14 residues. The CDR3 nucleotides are TGTGCCAGCAGCTTCGTCAGACAGGTTTACGAGCAGTACTTC. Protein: CASSFVRQVYEQYF.

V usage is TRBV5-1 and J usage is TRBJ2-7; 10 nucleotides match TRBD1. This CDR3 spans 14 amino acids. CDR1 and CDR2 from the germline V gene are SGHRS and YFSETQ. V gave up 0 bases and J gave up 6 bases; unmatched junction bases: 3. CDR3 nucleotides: TGCGCCAGCAGCTTGGGGGACAGGGGTCCCGAGCAGTACTTC. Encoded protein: CASSLGDRGPEQYF.

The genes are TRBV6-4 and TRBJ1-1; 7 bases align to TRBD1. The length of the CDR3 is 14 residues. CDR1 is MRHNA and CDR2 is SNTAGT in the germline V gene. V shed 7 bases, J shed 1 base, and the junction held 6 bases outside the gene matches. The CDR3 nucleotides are TGTGCCAGCAAGGTAGCAGGGGGGAACACTGAAGCTTTCTTT. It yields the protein CASKVAGGNTEAFF.

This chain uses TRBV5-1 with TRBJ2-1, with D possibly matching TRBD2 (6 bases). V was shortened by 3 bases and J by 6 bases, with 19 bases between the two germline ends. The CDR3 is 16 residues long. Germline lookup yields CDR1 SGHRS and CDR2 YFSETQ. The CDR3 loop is CASSSLQGGRSNEQFF. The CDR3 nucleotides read TGCGCCAGCAGCTCCCTCCAGGGAGGACGGTCCAATGAGCAGTTCTTC. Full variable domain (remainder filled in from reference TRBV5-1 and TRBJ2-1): KAGVTQTPRYLIKTRGQQVTLSCSPISGHRSVSWYQQTPGQGLQFLFEYFSETQRNKGNFPGRFSGRQFSNSRSEMNVSTLELGDSALYLCASSSLQGGRSNEQFFGPGTRLTVL.

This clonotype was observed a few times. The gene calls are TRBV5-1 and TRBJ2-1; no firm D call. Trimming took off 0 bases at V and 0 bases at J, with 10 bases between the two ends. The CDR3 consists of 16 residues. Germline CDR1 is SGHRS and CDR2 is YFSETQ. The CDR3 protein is CASSLGQVRSYNEQFF. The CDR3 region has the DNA TGCGCCAGCAGCTTGGGGCAGGTTCGCTCCTACAATGAGCAGTTCTTC. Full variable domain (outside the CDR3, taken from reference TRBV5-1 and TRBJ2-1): KAGVTQTPRYLIKTRGQQVTLSCSPISGHRSVSWYQQTPGQGLQFLFEYFSETQRNKGNFPGRFSGRQFSNSRSEMNVSTLELGDSALYLCASSLGQVRSYNEQFFGPGTRLTVL.

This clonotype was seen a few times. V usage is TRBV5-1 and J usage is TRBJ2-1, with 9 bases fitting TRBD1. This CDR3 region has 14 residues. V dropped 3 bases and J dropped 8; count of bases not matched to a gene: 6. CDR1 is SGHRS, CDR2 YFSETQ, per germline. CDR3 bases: TGCGCCAGCAGCTCCCGGGACAGGGATGATGAGCAGTTCTTC. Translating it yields CASSSRDRDDEQFF.

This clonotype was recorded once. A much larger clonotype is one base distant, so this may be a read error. CDR3 in amino acids: CASSYGSYEQFF. The CDR3 DNA sequence: TGTGCCAGCAGTTACGGTTCCTACGAGCAGTTCTTC. The rearrangement joins TRBV12-3 or TRBV12-4 to TRBJ2-1; D uncertain. The CDR3 length is 12 residues. V lost 4 bases and J lost 10, with 11 bases in between.

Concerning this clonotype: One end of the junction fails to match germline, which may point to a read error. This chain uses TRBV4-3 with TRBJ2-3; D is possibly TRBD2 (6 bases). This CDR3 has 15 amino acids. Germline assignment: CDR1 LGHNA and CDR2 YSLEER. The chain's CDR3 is CSSSQEITRGHTQYF. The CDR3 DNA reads TGCTCCAGCAGCCAAGAAATCACGCGGGGACATACGCAGTATTTT.

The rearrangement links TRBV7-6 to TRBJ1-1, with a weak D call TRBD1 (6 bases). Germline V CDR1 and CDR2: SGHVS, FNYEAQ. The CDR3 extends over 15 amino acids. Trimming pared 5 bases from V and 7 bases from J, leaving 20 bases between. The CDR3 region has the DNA TGTGCCAGCAGCGAAAGAGTCGACAGGCGTCATGAAGCTTTCTTT. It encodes CASSERVDRRHEAFF.

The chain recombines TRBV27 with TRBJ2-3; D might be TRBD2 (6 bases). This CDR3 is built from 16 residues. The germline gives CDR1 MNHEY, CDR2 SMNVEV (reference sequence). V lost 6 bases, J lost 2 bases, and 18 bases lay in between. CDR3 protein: CASREPTGLLTDTQYF. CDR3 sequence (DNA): TGTGCCAGCAGGGAGCCTACAGGACTACTCACAGATACGCAGTATTTT.

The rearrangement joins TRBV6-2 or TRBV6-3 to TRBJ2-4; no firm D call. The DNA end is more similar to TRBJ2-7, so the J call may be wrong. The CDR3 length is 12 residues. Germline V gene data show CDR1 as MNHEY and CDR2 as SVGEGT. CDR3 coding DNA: TGTGCCAACACCACGTTAGGTTACGAGCAGTACTTC. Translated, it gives CANTTLGYEQYF.